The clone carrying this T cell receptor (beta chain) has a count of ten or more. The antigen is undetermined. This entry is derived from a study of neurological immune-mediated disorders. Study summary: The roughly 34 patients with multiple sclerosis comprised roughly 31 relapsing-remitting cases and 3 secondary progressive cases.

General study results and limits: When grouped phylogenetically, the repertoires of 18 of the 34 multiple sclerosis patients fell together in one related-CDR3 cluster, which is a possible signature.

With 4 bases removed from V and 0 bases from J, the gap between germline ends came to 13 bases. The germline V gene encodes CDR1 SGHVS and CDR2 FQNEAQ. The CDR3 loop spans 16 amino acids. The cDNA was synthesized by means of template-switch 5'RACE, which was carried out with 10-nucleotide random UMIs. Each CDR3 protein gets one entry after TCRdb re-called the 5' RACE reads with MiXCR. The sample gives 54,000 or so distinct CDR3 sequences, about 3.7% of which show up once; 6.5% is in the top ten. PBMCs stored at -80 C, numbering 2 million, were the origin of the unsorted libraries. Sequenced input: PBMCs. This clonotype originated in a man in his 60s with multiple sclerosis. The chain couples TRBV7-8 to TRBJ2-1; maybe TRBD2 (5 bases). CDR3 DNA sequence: TGTGCCAGCAGCTCCGAGGACTCAAACTCCTACAATGAGCAGTTCTTC. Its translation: CASSSEDSNSYNEQFF.